This TCR beta chain is from a study of blood T cells in healthy people across ages. Study-wide results and limits: Naive T cell percentage strongly correlated with TCR beta diversity.

In regard to this clonotype: Antigen specificity is unknown.

Germline CDR1 reads SQVTM; CDR2 reads ANQGSEA. The CDR3 runs to 12 residues. Trimming removed 4 bases from V and 7 bases from J, with 11 bases in between. Combining a sample-barcoded 5' primer with a J-beta primer mix, a second PCR ran for about 7 to 11 cycles. TCRdb recomputed calls from the 5' RACE reads with MiXCR, one row per CDR3 protein. The sample has roughly 1,000,000 distinct CDR3 sequences, around 25% seen once; the top ten hold approximately 0.79%. The same data also contributed to another study, on T cells of mothers and their children.

The chain is built from TRBV29-1 and TRBJ2-4; possibly TRBD1 for D (6 bases). The material sequenced was blood. The TCR comes from a girl aged 2-10 years in good health. CDR3 residues: CSVVGGQNIQYF. The CDR3 DNA reads as TGCAGCGTTGTGGGTGGACAGAACATTCAGTACTTC.